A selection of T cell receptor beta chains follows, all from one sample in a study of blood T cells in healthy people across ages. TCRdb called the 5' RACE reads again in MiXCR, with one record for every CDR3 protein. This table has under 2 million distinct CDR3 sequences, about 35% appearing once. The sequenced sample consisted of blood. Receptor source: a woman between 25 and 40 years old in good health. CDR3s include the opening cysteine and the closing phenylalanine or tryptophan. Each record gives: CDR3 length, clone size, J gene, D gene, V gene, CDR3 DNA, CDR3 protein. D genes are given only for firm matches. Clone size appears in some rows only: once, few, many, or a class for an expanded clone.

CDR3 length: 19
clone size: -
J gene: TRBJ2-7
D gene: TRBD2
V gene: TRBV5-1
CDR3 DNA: TGCGCCAGCAGCTCGGCCCTGGGACTAGCGGGAGTGAAACGGAGCGAGCAGTACTTC
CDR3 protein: CASSSALGLAGVKRSEQYF

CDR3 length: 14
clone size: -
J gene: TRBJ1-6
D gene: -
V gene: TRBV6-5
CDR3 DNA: TGTGCCAGCACTCGCGGGGACGCTAATTCACCCCTCCACTTT
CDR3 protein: CASTRGDANSPLHF

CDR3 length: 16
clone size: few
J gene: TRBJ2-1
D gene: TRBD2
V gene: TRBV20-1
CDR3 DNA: TGCAGTGCTAGGCCGCTCCTAGCGGGGAGATACAATGAGCAGTTCTTC
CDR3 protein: CSARPLLAGRYNEQFF

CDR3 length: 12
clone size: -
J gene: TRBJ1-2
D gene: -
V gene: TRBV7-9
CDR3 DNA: TGTGCCAGCAGCTTAATAGGGGATGGCTACACCTTC
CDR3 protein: CASSLIGDGYTF

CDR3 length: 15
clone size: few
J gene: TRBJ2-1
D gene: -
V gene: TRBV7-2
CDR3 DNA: TGTGCCAGCAGCTTAAACGGGAAATCTTATGATGAGCAGTTCTTC
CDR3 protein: CASSLNGKSYDEQFF

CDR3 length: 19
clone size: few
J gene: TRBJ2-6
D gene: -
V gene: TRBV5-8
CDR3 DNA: TGTGCCAGCCCCCCCGGGGCGGATGCCAAGGGCTCTGGGGCCAACGTCCTGACTTTC
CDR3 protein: CASPPGADAKGSGANVLTF

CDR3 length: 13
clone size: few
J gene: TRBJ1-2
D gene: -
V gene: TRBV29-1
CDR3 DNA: TGCAGCGCGAGGGTCCGGGGGCGGGGTGGCTACACCTTC
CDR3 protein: CSARVRGRGGYTF

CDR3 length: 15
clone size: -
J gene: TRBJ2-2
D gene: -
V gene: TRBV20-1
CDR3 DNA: TGCAGTGCTAGAGGGACAGACCAAAACACCGGGGAGCTGTTTTTT
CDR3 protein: CSARGTDQNTGELFF

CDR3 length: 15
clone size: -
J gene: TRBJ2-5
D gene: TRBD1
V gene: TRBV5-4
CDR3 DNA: TGTGCCAGCAGCAAACTACAGGGGGTCCAAGAGACCCAGTACTTC
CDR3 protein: CASSKLQGVQETQYF

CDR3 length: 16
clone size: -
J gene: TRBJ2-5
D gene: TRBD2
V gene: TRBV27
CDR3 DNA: TGTGCCAGCAGCCCACTCTTCCGGCTAGCGGGGGAGACCCAGTACTTC
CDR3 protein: CASSPLFRLAGETQYF

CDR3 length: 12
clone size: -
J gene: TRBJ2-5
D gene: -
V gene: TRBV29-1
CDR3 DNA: TGCAGCGTTGGGGCACTTCAAGAGACCCAGTACTTC
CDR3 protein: CSVGALQETQYF

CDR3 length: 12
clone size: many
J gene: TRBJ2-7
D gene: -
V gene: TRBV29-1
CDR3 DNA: TGCAGCGTTGACATCGGTCCCTACGAGCAGTACTTC
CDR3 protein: CSVDIGPYEQYF

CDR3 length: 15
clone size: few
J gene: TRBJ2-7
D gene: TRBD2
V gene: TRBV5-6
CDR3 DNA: TGTGCCAGCAGCATCGGACTAGGAACCTACTACGAGCAGTACTTC
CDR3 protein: CASSIGLGTYYEQYF

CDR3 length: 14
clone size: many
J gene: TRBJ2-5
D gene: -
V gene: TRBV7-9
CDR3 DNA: TGTGCCAGCCAGGAGGAGCGGTACCAAGAGACCCAGTACTTC
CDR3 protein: CASQEERYQETQYF

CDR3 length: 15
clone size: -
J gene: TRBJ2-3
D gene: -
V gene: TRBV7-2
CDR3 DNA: TGTGCCAGCAGCTTAGCGCGACAGGACACAGATACGCAGTATTTT
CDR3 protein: CASSLARQDTDTQYF

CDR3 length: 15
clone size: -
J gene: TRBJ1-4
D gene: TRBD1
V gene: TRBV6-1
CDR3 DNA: TGTGCCAGCAGTGGACAGGGGACAACTAATGAAAAACTGTTTTTT
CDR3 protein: CASSGQGTTNEKLFF

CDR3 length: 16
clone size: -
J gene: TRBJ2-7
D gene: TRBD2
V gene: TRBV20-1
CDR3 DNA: TGCAGTGCTAGCGCTGACCGGGGTAGCGGGAGGTACGAGCAGTACTTC
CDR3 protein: CSASADRGSGRYEQYF

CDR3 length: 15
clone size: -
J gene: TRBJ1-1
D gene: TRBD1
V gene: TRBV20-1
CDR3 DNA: TGCAGTGCTAGAGATATAGGAAGACCGGGACAGGAAGCTTTCTTT
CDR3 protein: CSARDIGRPGQEAFF

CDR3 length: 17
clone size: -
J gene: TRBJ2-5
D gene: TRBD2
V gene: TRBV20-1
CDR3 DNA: TGCAGTGCCGACGGGGGACTAGCGGGGATGTCCCAAGAGACCCAGTACTTC
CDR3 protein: CSADGGLAGMSQETQYF

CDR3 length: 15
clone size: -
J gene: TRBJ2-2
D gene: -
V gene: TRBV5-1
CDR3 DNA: TGCGCCAGCAGCCCCCGGCTGTCGGCTGGCGGGGAGCTGTTTTTT
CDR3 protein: CASSPRLSAGGELFF

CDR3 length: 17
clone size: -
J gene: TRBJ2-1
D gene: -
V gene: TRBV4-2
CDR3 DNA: TGTGCCAGCAGCCAAGAGGGTAAGGGGCTTCTCTACAATGAGCAGTTCTTC
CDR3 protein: CASSQEGKGLLYNEQFF

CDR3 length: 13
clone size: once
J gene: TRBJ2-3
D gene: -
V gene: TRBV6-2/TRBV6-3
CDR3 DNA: TGTGCCACCAACAGAGACAGCACAGATACGCAGTATTTT
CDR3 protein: CATNRDSTDTQYF

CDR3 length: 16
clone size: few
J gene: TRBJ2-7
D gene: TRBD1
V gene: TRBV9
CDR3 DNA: TGTGCCAGCAGCACCTCCGGGACAGGACCTTCCTACGAGCAGTACTTC
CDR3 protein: CASSTSGTGPSYEQYF

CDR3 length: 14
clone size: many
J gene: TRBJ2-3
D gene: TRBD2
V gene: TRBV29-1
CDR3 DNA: TGCAGCGTTGTACCAGCGGGAGTTCCAGATACGCAGTATTTT
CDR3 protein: CSVVPAGVPDTQYF

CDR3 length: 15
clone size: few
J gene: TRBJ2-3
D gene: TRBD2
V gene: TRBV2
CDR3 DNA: TGTGCCAGCAGTGCGACTAGCCAACGCACAGATACGCAGTATTTT
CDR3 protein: CASSATSQRTDTQYF

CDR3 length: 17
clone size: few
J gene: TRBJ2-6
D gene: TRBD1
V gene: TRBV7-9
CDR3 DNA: TGTGCCAGCAGCTCCGCGCAGGGGGCTGCTGGGGCCAACGTCCTGACTTTC
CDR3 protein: CASSSAQGAAGANVLTF

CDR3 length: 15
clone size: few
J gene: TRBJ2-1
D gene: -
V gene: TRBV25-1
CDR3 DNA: TGTGCCAGCAGTGAATCAGGGGTTCTCGGAAATGAGCAGTTCTTC
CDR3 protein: CASSESGVLGNEQFF

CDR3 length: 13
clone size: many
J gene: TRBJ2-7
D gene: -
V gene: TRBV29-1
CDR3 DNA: TGCAGCGTTGTAAGTGGCCTAGTCGCTGAGCAGTACTTC
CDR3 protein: CSVVSGLVAEQYF

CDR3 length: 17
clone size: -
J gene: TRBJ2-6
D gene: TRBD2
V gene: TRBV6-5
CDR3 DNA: TGTGCCGGCAGTTCTACCTTAGCGGGGGCTGGGGCCAACGTCCTGACTTTC
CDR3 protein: CAGSSTLAGAGANVLTF

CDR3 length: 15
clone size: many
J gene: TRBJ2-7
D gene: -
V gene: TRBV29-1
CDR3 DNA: TGCAGCGTTTTAAGTAGAGGGGTCGTGGACTACGAGCAGTACTTC
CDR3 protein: CSVLSRGVVDYEQYF

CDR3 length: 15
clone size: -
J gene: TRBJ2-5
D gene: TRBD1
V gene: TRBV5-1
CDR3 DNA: TGCGCCAGCAGCTCAGGGGACAGACTCCAAGAGACCCAGTACTTC
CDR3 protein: CASSSGDRLQETQYF

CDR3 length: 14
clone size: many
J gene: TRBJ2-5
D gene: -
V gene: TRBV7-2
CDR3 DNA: TGTGCCAGCAGCTTGAGTCAGCCCCAAGAGACCCAGTACTTC
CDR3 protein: CASSLSQPQETQYF

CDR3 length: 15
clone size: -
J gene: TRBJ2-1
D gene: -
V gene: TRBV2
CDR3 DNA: TGTGCCAGCAGGGTCTGGGGGGTGGCGCGCAATGAGCAGTTCTTC
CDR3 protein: CASRVWGVARNEQFF

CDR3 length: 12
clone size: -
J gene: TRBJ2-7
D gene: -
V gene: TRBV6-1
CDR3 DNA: TGTGCCAGCAGGTCCTCTGCCTACGAGCAGTACTTC
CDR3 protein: CASRSSAYEQYF

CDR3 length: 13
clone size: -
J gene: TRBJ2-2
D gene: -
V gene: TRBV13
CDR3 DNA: TGTGCCAGCAGCGATGAGGGGTACGGGGAGCTGTTTTTT
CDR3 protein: CASSDEGYGELFF

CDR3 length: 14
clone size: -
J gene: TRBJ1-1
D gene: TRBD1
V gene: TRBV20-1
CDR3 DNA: TGCAGTGCCTTAGCCCGACAGGGGATCACTGAAGCTTTCTTT
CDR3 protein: CSALARQGITEAFF

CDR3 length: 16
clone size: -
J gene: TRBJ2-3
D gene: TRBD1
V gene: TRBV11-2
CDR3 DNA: TGTGCCAGCAGCTTAGTAGGGGGCCTCTTCACAGATACGCAGTATTTT
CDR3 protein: CASSLVGGLFTDTQYF

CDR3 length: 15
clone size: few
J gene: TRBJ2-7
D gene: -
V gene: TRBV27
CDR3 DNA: TGTGCCAGCAGTCCTTTCGGAGCGGTGGTCTACGAGCAGTACTTC
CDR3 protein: CASSPFGAVVYEQYF

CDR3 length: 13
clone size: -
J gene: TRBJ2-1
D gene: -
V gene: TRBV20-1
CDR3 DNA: TGCAGTGCCCCCCACGCCGGGGCAAATGAGCAGTTCTTC
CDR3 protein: CSAPHAGANEQFF

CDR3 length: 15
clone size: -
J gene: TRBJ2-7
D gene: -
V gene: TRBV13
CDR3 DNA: TGTGCCAGCAGCCCACGGACAGCCTCACCTTACGAGCAGTACTTC
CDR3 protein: CASSPRTASPYEQYF

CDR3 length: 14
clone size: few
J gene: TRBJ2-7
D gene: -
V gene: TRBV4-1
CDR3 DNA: TGCGCCAGCAGCCAGCGGGATCCCTCCTACGAGCAGTACTTC
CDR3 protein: CASSQRDPSYEQYF

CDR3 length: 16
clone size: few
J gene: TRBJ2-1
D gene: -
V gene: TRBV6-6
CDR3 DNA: TGTGCCAGCAGTCCTCAGGGGGGGAGACTCTACAATGAGCAGTTCTTC
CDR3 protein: CASSPQGGRLYNEQFF

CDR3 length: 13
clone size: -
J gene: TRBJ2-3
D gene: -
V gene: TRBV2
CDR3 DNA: TGTGCCAGCAGAGGATCGAAACCAGATACGCAGTATTTT
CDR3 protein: CASRGSKPDTQYF

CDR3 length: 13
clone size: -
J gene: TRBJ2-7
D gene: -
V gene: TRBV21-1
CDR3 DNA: TGTGCCAGCATTCACTGGGGGATAAACGAGCAGTACTTC
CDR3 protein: CASIHWGINEQYF

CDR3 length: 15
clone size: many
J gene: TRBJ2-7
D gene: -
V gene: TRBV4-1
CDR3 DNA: TGCGCCAGCAGCCAGATCGGGACGGTTTATGACGAGCAGTACTTC
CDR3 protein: CASSQIGTVYDEQYF

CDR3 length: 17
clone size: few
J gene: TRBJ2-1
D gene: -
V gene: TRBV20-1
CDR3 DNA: TGCAGTGCTAGTTACACGGACCTTGCCCTCTTCTACAATGAGCAGTTCTTC
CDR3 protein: CSASYTDLALFYNEQFF

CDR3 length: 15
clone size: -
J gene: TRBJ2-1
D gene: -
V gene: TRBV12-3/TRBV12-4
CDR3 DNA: TGTGCCAGCAGACCCGGGGGGCCTCCTTACAATGAGCAGTTCTTC
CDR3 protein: CASRPGGPPYNEQFF

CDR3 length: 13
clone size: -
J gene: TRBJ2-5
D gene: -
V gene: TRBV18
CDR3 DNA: TGTGCCAGCTCGCCTTCGTGGTGGGAGACCCAGTACTTC
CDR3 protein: CASSPSWWETQYF

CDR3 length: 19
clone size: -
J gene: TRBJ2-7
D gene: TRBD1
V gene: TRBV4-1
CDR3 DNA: TGCGCCAGCAGCCAGGCTACAACGTCGGGACAGGGGGCGTCCTACGAGCAGTACTTC
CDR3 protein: CASSQATTSGQGASYEQYF

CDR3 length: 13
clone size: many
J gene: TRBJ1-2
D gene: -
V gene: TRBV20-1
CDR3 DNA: TGCAGTGCTATGAACGAGGCTAACTATGGCTACACCTTC
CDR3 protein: CSAMNEANYGYTF

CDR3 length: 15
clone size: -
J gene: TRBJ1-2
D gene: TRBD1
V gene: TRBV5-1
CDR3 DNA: TGCGCCAGCAGCTCGGAGGGACAGGGGGTGTATGGCTACACCTTC
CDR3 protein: CASSSEGQGVYGYTF

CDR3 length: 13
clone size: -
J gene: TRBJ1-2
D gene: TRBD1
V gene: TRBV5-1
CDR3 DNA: TGCGCCAGCAGCTGGGACAGGGCTTATGGCTACACCTTC
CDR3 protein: CASSWDRAYGYTF